What follows are 14 T cell receptor beta chains derived from one specimen sequenced in a study of T cells in Graves' hyperthyroidism and ophthalmopathy. It was RNA transcripts that yielded the amplified TCR beta CDR3 regions. Primed by the HTBI set, a first-round RT-PCR was run on the TCR CDR3. Using its own MiXCR run on the multiplex PCR reads, TCRdb lists one record per CDR3 protein. The data hold under 300,000 distinct CDR3 sequences, with roughly 14% observed a single time. Sequenced sample: blood. The receptors derive from a woman aged 40 to 55 with Graves' hyperthyroidism that later progressed to Graves' ophthalmopathy.

At least ten counts were recorded for this clonotype. The V and J genes are TRBV6-1 and TRBJ2-1; 14 bases map to TRBD2. CDR3 length equals 17 residues. Trimming at V came to 3 bases and at J to 4 bases, leaving 5 bases not matched to a gene. The germline gives CDR1 MNHNS, CDR2 SASEGT. The CDR3 sequence: CASSESTSGRAYNEQFF. As DNA, the CDR3 is TGTGCCAGCAGTGAGTCGACTAGCGGGAGGGCTTACAATGAGCAGTTCTTC.

This clonotype was seen only once. This sequence joins TRBV4-2 and TRBJ2-1; D is ambiguous. CDR1 is LGHNA and CDR2 is YNFKEQ in the germline V gene. The V gene lost 0 bases and the J gene lost 4 bases, with 22 bases spanning the gap. The CDR3 loop spans 19 amino acids. This chain's CDR3 is CASSQEGKLADLPYNEQFF. The CDR3 nucleotides read TGTGCCAGCAGCCAAGAGGGGAAATTGGCGGATCTCCCTTACAATGAGCAGTTCTTC.

The chain has TRBV30 and TRBJ1-4; no reliable D call. From germline, CDR1 is GTSNPN and CDR2 SVGIG (reference sequence). The V end lost 4 bases, the J end lost 6 bases, and 12 bases lay between the germline ends. The CDR3 length is 13 residues. CDR3 DNA: TGTGCCTGGAAGCAGAAGATGGATGAAAAACTGTTTTTT. Its protein is CAWKQKMDEKLFF.

This clonotype has a count of ten or more. The gene calls are TRBV7-9 and TRBJ2-1, with D tentatively TRBD1 (6 bases). Germline V gives CDR1 SEHNR, CDR2 FQNEAQ (reference sequence). The CDR3 has 17 residues. V was trimmed by 0 bases and J by 9 bases, leaving 21 bases between them. The CDR3, as DNA: TGTGCCAGCAGCTTAGCGCGAGGGACAAAGGCAATGGGTGAGCAGTTCTTC. As protein: CASSLARGTKAMGEQFF.

In this sample, this clonotype turned up many times. This chain connects TRBV19 to TRBJ1-1, with D perhaps matching TRBD1 (6 bases). The CDR3 length is 12 residues. Germline CDR1 LNHDA, CDR2 SQIVND (reference sequence). V dropped 9 bases and J dropped 6 bases, with 14 bases sitting between them. CDR3 DNA sequence: TGTGCCAGCGGGGGGGGGCCTCCTGAAGCTTTCTTT. Protein sequence: CASGGGPPEAFF.

This clonotype was seen ten or more times. The V gene is TRBV6-1, the J gene TRBJ1-5; D ambiguous. CDR3 length equals 13 residues. Trimming took off 5 bases at V and 1 base at J, with 6 bases between the two ends. From germline, CDR1 is MNHNS and CDR2 SASEGT. The CDR3 loop is CASSIDSNQPQHF. For the CDR3, the DNA is TGTGCCAGCAGTATTGACAGCAATCAGCCCCAGCATTTT.

The CDR3 is CASSQAASGRVRRNTGELFF. The CDR3 coding sequence is TGTGCCAGCAGCCAAGCCGCTAGCGGGAGGGTGAGGCGGAACACCGGGGAGCTGTTTTTT. The J gene is TRBJ2-2, the V gene TRBV11-2, with 12 bases matching TRBD2. V shed 5 bases and J 1 base; nucleotides not matched to a gene: 14. Germline values: CDR1 SGHAT, CDR2 FQNNGV. This CDR3 comprises 20 residues. The variable domain in full, completed from reference TRBV11-2 and TRBJ2-2, reads EAGVAQSPRYKIIEKRQSVAFWCNPISGHATLYWYQQILGQGPKLLIQFQNNGVVDDSQLPKDRFSAERLKGVDSTLKIQPAKLEDSAVYLCASSQAASGRVRRNTGELFFGEGSRLTVL.

The sample holds many counts of this clonotype. CDR3 loop: CASSLIPWVVANEKLFF. Here the CDR3 DNA reads TGTGCCAGCAGTTTAATCCCGTGGGTAGTAGCTAATGAAAAACTGTTTTTT. The rearrangement joins TRBV28 to TRBJ1-4; D is ambiguous. V was cut by 2 bases and J by 3 bases, with 16 bases left in between. Germline V lookup: CDR1 MDHEN, CDR2 SYDVKM. This CDR3 region has 17 residues.

In this sample, this clonotype turned up a few times. The CDR3 reads CASSYIAGEGTGELFF. The CDR3 region has the DNA TGCGCCAGCAGCTACATAGCGGGAGAGGGAACCGGGGAGCTGTTTTTT. The gene calls are TRBV5-1 and TRBJ2-2; 9 nucleotides align to TRBD2. J was trimmed by 5 bases and V by 3 bases; bases with no gene match: 8. There are 16 residues in the CDR3. CDR1 is SGHRS and CDR2 is YFSETQ in the germline V gene.

This clonotype was seen repeatedly, ten times or more. V usage is TRBV20-1 and J usage is TRBJ2-5; unclear D gene. The V and J ends lost 1 base and 5 bases respectively, with 11 bases between them. The CDR3 is 13 amino acids. CDR1 and CDR2 from the germline V gene are DFQATT and SNEGSKA (reference sequence). DNA of the CDR3: TGCAGTGCTAGAGGGGTACTGTTGGAGACCCAGTACTTC. It encodes CSARGVLLETQYF.

V usage is TRBV5-1 and J usage is TRBJ1-1, with TRBD1 matching over 7 bases. The germline CDR1 and CDR2 sequences are SGHRS and YFSETQ. After removal of 0 bases from V and 1 base from J, the junction contained 6 bases not matched to a gene. The CDR3 has 16 amino acids. CDR3 DNA sequence: TGCGCCAGCAGCTTGGCCGGGACAGTCCGGAACACTGAAGCTTTCTTT. Translating gives CASSLAGTVRNTEAFF.

The chain recombines TRBV2 with TRBJ2-1, with D tentatively TRBD1 (5 bases). The CDR3 length is 13 residues. Trimming removed 7 bases at V and 5 bases at J, with 12 bases between. The germline gives CDR1 SNHLY, CDR2 FYNNEI. In nucleotides, the CDR3 is TGTGCCAGCATACAGGCCTCAGACAATGAGCAGTTCTTC. Translating it yields CASIQASDNEQFF.

This clonotype was counted at least ten times. The chain recombines TRBV6-1 with TRBJ2-2; D ambiguous. Germline loops: CDR1 MNHNS, CDR2 SASEGT. This CDR3 region has 14 residues. V gave up 5 bases and J gave up 7 bases, with 14 bases separating them. In DNA form, the CDR3 reads TGTGCCAGCAGTCCCTTCTACCATTACGGGGAGCTGTTTTTT. This encodes CASSPFYHYGELFF.

This clonotype was seen many times. The chain employs TRBV20-1 and TRBJ2-2; no firm D call. The CDR3 has 15 amino acids. V lost 3 bases to trimming and J lost 0 bases, with 11 bases between them. The V gene's germline CDR1 is DFQATT and CDR2 SNEGSKA (reference sequence). The CDR3 region is CSASPILANTGELFF. CDR3 sequence (DNA): TGCAGTGCTAGCCCTATTCTCGCGAACACCGGGGAGCTGTTTTTT.